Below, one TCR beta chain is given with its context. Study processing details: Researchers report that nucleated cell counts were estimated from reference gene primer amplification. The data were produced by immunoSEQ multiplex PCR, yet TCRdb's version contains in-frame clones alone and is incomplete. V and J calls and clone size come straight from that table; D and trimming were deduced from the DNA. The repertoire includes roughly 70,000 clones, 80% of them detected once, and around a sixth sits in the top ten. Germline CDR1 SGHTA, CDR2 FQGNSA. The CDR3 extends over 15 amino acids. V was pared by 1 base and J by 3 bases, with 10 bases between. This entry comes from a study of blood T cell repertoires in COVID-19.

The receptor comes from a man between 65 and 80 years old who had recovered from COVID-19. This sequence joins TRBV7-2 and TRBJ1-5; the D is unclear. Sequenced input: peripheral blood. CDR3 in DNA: TGTGCCAGCAGCTTAGTGTACAGTAACAATCAGCCCCAGCATTTT. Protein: CASSLVYSNNQPQHF.